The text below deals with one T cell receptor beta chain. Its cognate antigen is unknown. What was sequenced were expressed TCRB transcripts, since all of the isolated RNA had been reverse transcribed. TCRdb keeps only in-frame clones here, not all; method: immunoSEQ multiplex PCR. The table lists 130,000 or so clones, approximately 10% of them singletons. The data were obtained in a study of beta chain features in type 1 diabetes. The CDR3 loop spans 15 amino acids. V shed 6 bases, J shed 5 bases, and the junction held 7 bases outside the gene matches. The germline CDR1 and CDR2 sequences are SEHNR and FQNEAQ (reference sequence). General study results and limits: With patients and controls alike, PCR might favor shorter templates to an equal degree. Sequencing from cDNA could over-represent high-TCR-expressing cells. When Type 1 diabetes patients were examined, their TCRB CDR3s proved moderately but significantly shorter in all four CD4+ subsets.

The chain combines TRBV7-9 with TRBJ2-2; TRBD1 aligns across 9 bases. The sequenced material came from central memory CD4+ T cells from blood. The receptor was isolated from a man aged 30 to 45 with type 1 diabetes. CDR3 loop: CASSPGTGMTGELFF. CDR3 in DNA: TGTGCCAGCAGTCCAGGGACAGGGATGACCGGGGAGCTGTTTTTT.